The 7 T cell receptor beta chains in this list originate from one sample, sequenced in a study of cytomegalovirus exposure and HLA in healthy donors (dated by TCRdb to between 2016 and 2019). Library generation was performed with the immunoSEQ multiplex PCR assay. A mixture of 60 forward primers for TCR Vbeta segments and 13 reverse primers for TCR Jbeta segments was used in the multiplex PCR. Not all clones reach the TCRdb copy of this immuneACCESS table, which keeps in-frame sequences only. Checked studies attribute under half of the gap to unresolved V genes and leave the rest unexplained. The sample data list 150,000 to 160,000 clones, and around 75% of these were observed just once. The ten biggest clones cover approximately 8% of the sample. Sequences were obtained from PBMCs. The receptors come from a man aged 25 to 40 in good health and CMV-seropositive.

This clone has a handful of counts. The chain combines TRBV28 with TRBJ1-1; 11 bases are shared with TRBD1. Germline assignment: CDR1 MDHEN and CDR2 SYDVKM. With V trimmed by 8 bases and J by 6 bases, 5 bases remained unmatched. The CDR3 sequence is 13 residues long. CDR3 bases: TGTGCCAGCGGAGGACAGGGGGCCCCTGAAGCTTTCTTT. Its translation: CASGGQGAPEAFF.

V and J are TRBV10-3 and TRBJ2-3; D remains unclear. The CDR3 runs to 15 residues. Per the germline V gene, CDR1 is ENHRY and CDR2 is SYGVKD. Trimming shortened V by 11 bases and J by 2 bases, and 20 bases separated the two germline ends. CDR3: CAARRSAEYTDTQYF. The CDR3 coding sequence is TGTGCCGCCCGCCGTTCGGCGGAATACACAGATACGCAGTATTTT.

This clone was counted only a few times. The genes are TRBV11-1 and TRBJ2-2, with 8 bases identical to TRBD2. Germline-derived CDR1 and CDR2 are SGHAT and FQDESV (reference sequence). This CDR3 comprises 16 residues. The V and J ends lost 5 bases and 3 bases, in that order; junction bases with no gene match: 8. The CDR3, as DNA: TGTGCCAGCAGCCCCTCCGGGGGGGAGTACACCGGGGAGCTGTTTTTT. It codes for CASSPSGGEYTGELFF.

V gene TRBV4-3 combines with J gene TRBJ2-6, with a tentative D call TRBD2 (6 bases). Germline loops: CDR1 LGHNA, CDR2 YSLEER. The CDR3 extends over 18 amino acids. Trimming stripped 0 bases from V and 1 base from J, with 13 bases between. The CDR3 is CASSQEWGLQSGANVLTF. CDR3 DNA: TGCGCCAGCAGCCAAGAGTGGGGACTCCAATCTGGGGCCAACGTCCTGACTTTC.

V usage is TRBV5-4 and J usage is TRBJ2-7; 8 bases are a match to TRBD2. The CDR3 extends over 14 amino acids. The J segment lost 0 bases and the V segment lost 4 bases, leaving 3 bases of the junction unmatched. Germline-derived CDR1 and CDR2 are SGHNT and YYREEE (reference sequence). The CDR3 region has the DNA TGTGCCAGCAGCCCGGGGACTAGCTCCTACGAGCAGTACTTC. The encoded protein is CASSPGTSSYEQYF. Complete variable domain (other parts from reference TRBV5-4 and TRBJ2-7): ETGVTQSPTHLIKTRGQQVTLRCSSQSGHNTVSWYQQALGQGPQFIFQYYREEENGRGNFPPRFSGLQFPNYSSELNVNALELDDSALYLCASSPGTSSYEQYFGPGTRLTVT.

In regard to this clone: Other DNA variants within this sample encode the same CDR3. The chain carries TRBV7-9 and TRBJ1-1; D unclear. V was shortened by 5 bases and J by 1 base, with 8 bases between the two germline ends. Germline V gives CDR1 SEHNR, CDR2 FQNEAQ (reference sequence). The CDR3 sequence is 13 residues long. Here the CDR3 reads CASSLGANTEAFF. As DNA, the CDR3 is TGTGCCAGCAGCCTGGGAGCGAACACTGAAGCTTTCTTT.

The chain uses TRBV4-2 and TRBJ2-2; the match to TRBD2 covers 12 bases. CDR1 and CDR2 from the germline V gene are LGHNA and YNFKEQ. The CDR3 sequence is 18 residues long. V was clipped by 5 bases and J by 4 bases; unmatched bases: 11. The CDR3 spells CASSDALAGGPSTGELFF. The CDR3 coding sequence is TGTGCCAGCAGCGATGCGCTAGCGGGGGGGCCCTCCACCGGGGAGCTGTTTTTT.